Here is one TCR beta chain with its context. What it binds is unknown. Expressed TCRB transcripts got sequenced, as all isolated RNA was reverse transcribed. Regulatory, naive and central memory T cell samples averaged about 3.57 million reads. Generated by immunoSEQ multiplex PCR, the TCRdb table keeps only in-frame clones and is missing some. The sample lists over 500,000 clones, around 15% occurring once. The authors took one heparinised blood draw, averaging approximately 0.12 L, from each donor. CD4+ naive, central memory, regulatory and stem cell-like memory subsets were isolated by sorting on CD45RO/CCR7/CD25/CD127/CD95/CD27. The data were taken from a study of beta chain features in type 1 diabetes. Regarding the study as a whole: For Type 1 diabetes patients, all four CD4+ subsets carried TCRB CDR3s that were moderately but significantly shorter.

V was trimmed by 1 base and J by 1 base, leaving 16 bases between them. CDR3 length: 17 residues. CDR1 LGHNA and CDR2 YSLEER come from the germline V gene. The clonotype was recovered from a man between 18 and 35 years old in good health. This chain links TRBV4-3 with TRBJ1-1; the D gene is possibly TRBD1 (5 bases). The sample was naive CD4+ T cells from blood. The CDR3 coding sequence is TGCGCCAGCAGCCAAGGCCCGACGGGGGGTAGGAACACTGAAGCTTTCTTT. Amino acid sequence: CASSQGPTGGRNTEAFF.